This T cell receptor beta chain comes out of a study of post-analysis software for immune sequencing data. Study observations and caveats: Several TRBV segments occurring more often in patients than controls included TRBV5-6, TRBV5-1 and TRBV20-1. Controls showed significantly higher normalized Chao1 diversity than did multiple sclerosis patients.

This clonotype has a handful of counts. Its antigen remains unknown. CDR1 is MGHRA and CDR2 is YSYEKL in the germline V gene. V dropped 4 bases and J dropped 11; count of bases not matched to a gene: 2. The CDR3 has 11 residues. The TCR beta cDNA libraries contained unique molecular identifiers. Using its own MiXCR run on the PCR reads, TCRdb lists one record per CDR3 protein. The sample carries about 820,000 distinct CDR3 sequences, roughly 50% recorded once. The sample consisted of blood. The chain links TRBV4-1 to TRBJ1-1; 9 bases match TRBD1. The clonotype comes from a girl aged 5-17 years with multiple sclerosis. Here the CDR3 reads CASSPGTGAFF. The CDR3 DNA is TGCGCCAGCAGCCCAGGGACAGGGGCTTTCTTT.